In this sample, the clone carrying this T cell receptor beta chain turned up many times. Using its own MiXCR run on the RACE reads, TCRdb lists one record per CDR3 protein. The repertoire includes a few hundred thousand distinct CDR3 sequences, around 5% of them detected once, and approximately 8.2% sits in the top ten. The data belong to a study of human T cells and chemical hapten exposure. Study information: TCR yield per sample varied, mainly due to pooled library volumes.

Time point denoted: pre-sensitization, week 0. Treatment noted: therapeutic diphenylcyclopropenone sensitization with weekly scalp DPC. Ahead of each patch test application, blood was drawn. This CDR3 comprises 17 residues. CDR1 is SNHLY and CDR2 is FYNNEI in the germline V gene. V shed 7 bases, J shed 3 bases, and the junction held 16 bases outside the gene matches. The TCR was taken from a young woman with alopecia areata. Some clones in this sample may be carry-over from other donors' samples. The V gene is TRBV2, the J gene TRBJ2-3, with 7 bases lining up with TRBD1. Specimen: whole blood, collected in connection with sensitization to the hapten diphenylcyclopropenone (DPC). CDR3 amino acids: CASTFGDRAVDTDTQYF. Here the CDR3 DNA reads TGTGCCAGCACGTTTGGAGACAGGGCCGTCGATACAGATACGCAGTATTTT.